The rows below give T cell receptor beta chains drawn from one sample of a study of OX40 agonist ivuxolimab in advanced cancers. Sequenced by immunoSEQ multiplex PCR; TCRdb stores in-frame clones only, minus some. The sample holds 90,000 to 120,000 clones; under 95% are singletons and the top ten take roughly 0.61%. Sequencing was performed on CD4+ or CD8+ T cells sorted from blood, taken in a trial of the OX40 agonist ivuxolimab. These receptors were obtained from an adult with an advanced solid tumor such as melanoma, head and neck, liver or kidney cancer. Each CDR3 is given with its conserved first and last residue. A D gene is named only where the DNA matches it firmly. A row's size may be missing; if present it is once, few, many or a size class.

cdr3_nt: TGCGCCACCGCTGGGACTAGCGGGTACACCGGGGAGCTGTTTTTT
cdr3_aa: CATAGTSGYTGELFF
v_call: TRBV5-1
d_call: TRBD2
clone_size: NA
j_call: TRBJ2-2

cdr3_nt: TGTGCCACCAGCAGAGGACCCGGCTCCCGTTACAATGAGCAGTTCTTC
cdr3_aa: CATSRGPGSRYNEQFF
v_call: TRBV15
d_call: NA
clone_size: NA
j_call: TRBJ2-1

cdr3_nt: TGTGCCAGCAGCTTGTACGGGACAGATACGCAGTATTTT
cdr3_aa: CASSLYGTDTQYF
v_call: TRBV5-4
d_call: NA
clone_size: NA
j_call: TRBJ2-3

cdr3_nt: TGTGCTAGCAGCGCGTCCTCAGGGGAGGGGACCCAGTACTTC
cdr3_aa: CASSASSGEGTQYF
v_call: TRBV7-7
d_call: NA
clone_size: NA
j_call: TRBJ2-5

cdr3_nt: TGTGCCAGCAGCCCGACGGGAGCAGATACGCAGTATTTT
cdr3_aa: CASSPTGADTQYF
v_call: TRBV11-1
d_call: NA
clone_size: NA
j_call: TRBJ2-3

cdr3_nt: TGTGCCAGCTCACCACCAGGAATGAACACTGAAGCTTTCTTT
cdr3_aa: CASSPPGMNTEAFF
v_call: TRBV18
d_call: NA
clone_size: NA
j_call: TRBJ1-1

cdr3_nt: TGTGCCAGCTCACCACCGGACAGGGCCTTCCACGAGCAGTACTTC
cdr3_aa: CASSPPDRAFHEQYF
v_call: TRBV18
d_call: TRBD1
clone_size: NA
j_call: TRBJ2-7

cdr3_nt: TGTGCCAGCAGTTTATACGGGGGGAGGGCTGAGCAGTTCTTC
cdr3_aa: CASSLYGGRAEQFF
v_call: TRBV28
d_call: TRBD2
clone_size: once
j_call: TRBJ2-1

cdr3_nt: TGTGCCAGCAGTGCGGGGACAGGGCCTGGTGGCTACACCTTC
cdr3_aa: CASSAGTGPGGYTF
v_call: TRBV6-1
d_call: TRBD1
clone_size: once
j_call: TRBJ1-2

cdr3_nt: TGTGCCAGCAGCGACCACAATGAGCAGTTCTTC
cdr3_aa: CASSDHNEQFF
v_call: TRBV5-6
d_call: NA
clone_size: once
j_call: TRBJ2-1

cdr3_nt: TGTGCCTGGAGTGTCGACCTTATAGGAAATTCTAACTATGGCTACACCTTC
cdr3_aa: CAWSVDLIGNSNYGYTF
v_call: TRBV30
d_call: NA
clone_size: few
j_call: TRBJ1-2

cdr3_nt: TGTGCCTCCGGACAGATAAATAACTATGGCTACACCTTC
cdr3_aa: CASGQINNYGYTF
v_call: TRBV30
d_call: NA
clone_size: NA
j_call: TRBJ1-2

cdr3_nt: TGCGCCAGCAGCCAGAAGCAAACAGGGATGACTGAAGCTTTCTTT
cdr3_aa: CASSQKQTGMTEAFF
v_call: TRBV4-1
d_call: NA
clone_size: once
j_call: TRBJ1-1

cdr3_nt: TGTGCCTGGAGTTCGGTAGCGGGAGGTTCTGATACGCAGTATTTT
cdr3_aa: CAWSSVAGGSDTQYF
v_call: TRBV30
d_call: TRBD2
clone_size: NA
j_call: TRBJ2-3

cdr3_nt: TGTGCCAGCCGACCTACACAGCTGAACTATGGCTACACCTTC
cdr3_aa: CASRPTQLNYGYTF
v_call: TRBV6-5
d_call: NA
clone_size: few
j_call: TRBJ1-2

cdr3_nt: TGTGCCAGCAGCCCTTCTAGCGGGCCCTCCTACGAGCAGTACTTC
cdr3_aa: CASSPSSGPSYEQYF
v_call: TRBV7-3
d_call: TRBD2
clone_size: NA
j_call: TRBJ2-7

cdr3_nt: TGTGCCATCAGTGAGCCAAGGGGGGGAGGCACGGCTTTCTTT
cdr3_aa: CAISEPRGGGTAFF
v_call: TRBV10-3
d_call: NA
clone_size: NA
j_call: TRBJ1-1

cdr3_nt: TGTGCCAGCAGCGTTAAGGGGGCTGGGGCTAATGAAAAACTGTTTTTT
cdr3_aa: CASSVKGAGANEKLFF
v_call: TRBV9
d_call: TRBD1
clone_size: NA
j_call: TRBJ1-4

cdr3_nt: TGTGCCAGCAGCTTAGTGGTTAGCGGAGCCCTACAGACCCAGTACTTC
cdr3_aa: CASSLVVSGALQTQYF
v_call: TRBV11-3
d_call: NA
clone_size: NA
j_call: TRBJ2-5

cdr3_nt: TGTGCCAGCTCACCTCAACTCTTAGGGCCTTCGGGGACCCAGTACTTC
cdr3_aa: CASSPQLLGPSGTQYF
v_call: TRBV18
d_call: NA
clone_size: NA
j_call: TRBJ2-5

cdr3_nt: TGTGCCAGCAGTTTAAGAAACTCTGGGGCCAACGTCCTGACTTTC
cdr3_aa: CASSLRNSGANVLTF
v_call: TRBV27
d_call: NA
clone_size: few
j_call: TRBJ2-6

cdr3_nt: TGCGCCAGCAGCTTGAGGGCGGCCACTGAAGCTTTCTTT
cdr3_aa: CASSLRAATEAFF
v_call: TRBV5-1
d_call: NA
clone_size: NA
j_call: TRBJ1-1

cdr3_nt: TGTGCCAGCAGTGACAGGGGGCTCTATGGCTACACCTTC
cdr3_aa: CASSDRGLYGYTF
v_call: TRBV5-6
d_call: TRBD1
clone_size: NA
j_call: TRBJ1-2

cdr3_nt: TGTGCCAGCAGTCCTATGGGGTCGAACACTGAAGCTTTCTTT
cdr3_aa: CASSPMGSNTEAFF
v_call: TRBV7-9
d_call: NA
clone_size: NA
j_call: TRBJ1-1

cdr3_nt: TGTGCCAGCAGTAACAACAGGGGCGATGGCTACACCTTC
cdr3_aa: CASSNNRGDGYTF
v_call: TRBV6-6
d_call: TRBD1
clone_size: few
j_call: TRBJ1-2

cdr3_nt: TGTGCCAGCTCACCCGGACAGGACCAAGAGACCCAGTACTTC
cdr3_aa: CASSPGQDQETQYF
v_call: TRBV18
d_call: TRBD1
clone_size: NA
j_call: TRBJ2-5

cdr3_nt: TGTGCCAGCAGCCAAACTAGCGGGAGGTACGAGCAGTACTTC
cdr3_aa: CASSQTSGRYEQYF
v_call: TRBV7-2
d_call: TRBD2
clone_size: once
j_call: TRBJ2-7

cdr3_nt: TGTGCCTGGAGGACCTTGTCGGGAAGCACTGAAGCTTTCTTT
cdr3_aa: CAWRTLSGSTEAFF
v_call: TRBV30
d_call: NA
clone_size: NA
j_call: TRBJ1-1

cdr3_nt: TGTGCCAGCAGCCCCCCGGGACCCACGACAGATACGCAGTATTTT
cdr3_aa: CASSPPGPTTDTQYF
v_call: TRBV5-4
d_call: NA
clone_size: NA
j_call: TRBJ2-3

cdr3_nt: TGTGCCAGCAGTTCTAATGAAAAACTGTTTTTT
cdr3_aa: CASSSNEKLFF
v_call: TRBV2
d_call: NA
clone_size: medium-sized
j_call: TRBJ1-4

cdr3_nt: TGTGCCAGCAGGCCCGGGACTAGCGCCTACGAGCAGTACTTC
cdr3_aa: CASRPGTSAYEQYF
v_call: TRBV6-5
d_call: TRBD2
clone_size: NA
j_call: TRBJ2-7

cdr3_nt: TGTGCCAGCAGTTTAGAAGGCGGCCGCGAGCAGTACTTC
cdr3_aa: CASSLEGGREQYF
v_call: TRBV28
d_call: NA
clone_size: NA
j_call: TRBJ2-7

cdr3_nt: TGTGCCATCAGTGAGATTGGGGGTGGCTACACCTTC
cdr3_aa: CAISEIGGGYTF
v_call: TRBV10-3
d_call: NA
clone_size: NA
j_call: TRBJ1-2

cdr3_nt: TGTGCCAGCAGTTCGATAGCGGCAAGCACAGATACGCAGTATTTT
cdr3_aa: CASSSIAASTDTQYF
v_call: TRBV27
d_call: NA
clone_size: NA
j_call: TRBJ2-3

cdr3_nt: TGTGCCAGCAGTCCCCTAGGGGGGCAGGGGTACAATGAGCAGTTCTTC
cdr3_aa: CASSPLGGQGYNEQFF
v_call: TRBV25-1
d_call: NA
clone_size: once
j_call: TRBJ2-1

cdr3_nt: TGTGCCAGCAGTGAAGCCGGGGGGGGCACTGAAGCTTTCTTT
cdr3_aa: CASSEAGGGTEAFF
v_call: TRBV2
d_call: NA
clone_size: NA
j_call: TRBJ1-1

cdr3_nt: TGTGCCAGTAGTTTCCGTCCGGCCCGACTAGCGGTCGGTGAGACCCAGTACTTC
cdr3_aa: CASSFRPARLAVGETQYF
v_call: TRBV19
d_call: TRBD2
clone_size: NA
j_call: TRBJ2-5

cdr3_nt: TGCGCCAGCAGGGTGGAGGCTAATGAAAAACTGTTTTTT
cdr3_aa: CASRVEANEKLFF
v_call: TRBV5-1
d_call: NA
clone_size: NA
j_call: TRBJ1-4

cdr3_nt: TGTGCCAGTAGTATAAGGGGGACAGGGAAGTCCGGTTCACCCCTCCACTTT
cdr3_aa: CASSIRGTGKSGSPLHF
v_call: TRBV19
d_call: TRBD1
clone_size: NA
j_call: TRBJ1-6

cdr3_nt: TGTGCCAGCCGGATGGGACAGGGAGGTACCGGGGAGCTGTTTTTT
cdr3_aa: CASRMGQGGTGELFF
v_call: TRBV7-9
d_call: TRBD1
clone_size: NA
j_call: TRBJ2-2

cdr3_nt: TGTGCCAGCAGTTCCGGACAGGGTAACACAGATACGCAGTATTTT
cdr3_aa: CASSSGQGNTDTQYF
v_call: TRBV6-5
d_call: TRBD1
clone_size: NA
j_call: TRBJ2-3

cdr3_nt: TGTGCCAGCAGCGTAGCGGCTAGCGGGGGGAGGGGTACGCAGTATTTT
cdr3_aa: CASSVAASGGRGTQYF
v_call: TRBV9
d_call: TRBD2
clone_size: NA
j_call: TRBJ2-3

cdr3_nt: TGCGCCAGCGCCGGCTTGAGGGACAGCGCAAATGAAAAACTGTTTTTT
cdr3_aa: CASAGLRDSANEKLFF
v_call: TRBV10-1
d_call: TRBD1
clone_size: NA
j_call: TRBJ1-4

cdr3_nt: TGTGCCAGCAGCTATTCAGGGTTCGAGCAGTACTTC
cdr3_aa: CASSYSGFEQYF
v_call: TRBV7-8
d_call: NA
clone_size: NA
j_call: TRBJ2-7

cdr3_nt: TGTGCCAGCAGCCCGCAGATTAACTATGGCTACACCTTC
cdr3_aa: CASSPQINYGYTF
v_call: TRBV5-6
d_call: NA
clone_size: NA
j_call: TRBJ1-2

cdr3_nt: TGTGCCACCTCGGCTGATTTTTACGAGCAGTACTTC
cdr3_aa: CATSADFYEQYF
v_call: TRBV25-1
d_call: NA
clone_size: NA
j_call: TRBJ2-7

cdr3_nt: TGTGCCATCAGTGAGTCGACCGGGATTGGCACAGATACGCAGTATTTT
cdr3_aa: CAISESTGIGTDTQYF
v_call: TRBV10-3
d_call: NA
clone_size: NA
j_call: TRBJ2-3

cdr3_nt: TGTGCCAGCAGCGTAGGGGGGGCCAACTACGAGCAGTACTTC
cdr3_aa: CASSVGGANYEQYF
v_call: TRBV9
d_call: NA
clone_size: NA
j_call: TRBJ2-7